The 9 T cell receptor beta chains below come from one sample, sequenced in a study of glioma-infiltrating T cells after dendritic cell vaccination. Sequenced by immunoSEQ multiplex PCR; TCRdb stores in-frame clones only, minus some. The repertoire holds around 73,000 clones, with approximately 80% as singletons. This specimen consisted of blood, obtained before dendritic cell vaccination. All receptors come from a human donor with glioblastoma.

The chain couples TRBV15 to TRBJ1-1; no clear D. V was clipped by 0 bases and J by 11 bases, with 10 bases between them. CDR3 length: 12 residues. Germline lookup yields CDR1 LNHNV and CDR2 YYDKDF (reference sequence). The CDR3 nucleotides are TGTGCCACCAGCAGAGATGGTGTTGAGGCTTTCTTT. This gives the protein CATSRDGVEAFF.

The chain carries TRBV28 and TRBJ2-1, with 7 bases lining up with TRBD2. The germline V gene encodes CDR1 MDHEN and CDR2 SYDVKM. The V and J ends lost 7 bases and 6 bases, in that order; junction bases with no gene match: 15. This CDR3 spans 16 amino acids. The CDR3 coding sequence is TGTGCCAGCAAGAAACTACCAACCGGGAGGCCCAATGAGCAGTTCTTC. This encodes CASKKLPTGRPNEQFF. Variable domain in full (rest from reference TRBV28 and TRBJ2-1): DVKVTQSSRYLVKRTGEKVFLECVQDMDHENMFWYRQDPGLGLRLIYFSYDVKMKEKGDIPEGYSVSREKKERFSLILESASTNQTSMYLCASKKLPTGRPNEQFFGPGTRLTVL.

The genes are TRBV5-1 and TRBJ2-1; 11 bases are shared with TRBD2. The junction had 10 bases not matched to a gene; V was cut back by 3 bases and J by 5 bases. The CDR3 totals 17 residues. Per germline, CDR1 SGHRS and CDR2 YFSETQ. The CDR3 loop is CASSSGKLAGVDNEQFF. DNA for the CDR3: TGCGCCAGCAGCTCGGGCAAACTAGCGGGAGTTGACAATGAGCAGTTCTTC.

This chain uses TRBV7-9 with TRBJ1-4; TRBD1 aligns across 7 bases. After removal of 5 bases from V and 5 bases from J, the junction contained 8 bases not matched to a gene. The CDR3 contains 15 residues. Per germline, CDR1 SEHNR and CDR2 FQNEAQ (reference sequence). CDR3: CASSPGDSRNEKLFF. The DNA of the CDR3 is TGTGCCAGCAGCCCGGGGGACAGCCGGAATGAAAAACTGTTTTTT.

V and J are TRBV7-9 and TRBJ1-3; maybe TRBD1 (6 bases). The CDR3 length is 15 residues. Trimming left V 3 bases short and J 1 base short, with 10 bases between. Germline V gene lookup returns CDR1 SEHNR and CDR2 FQNEAQ (reference sequence). The CDR3 loop is CASSFIQGSGNTIYF. In DNA form, the CDR3 reads TGTGCCAGCAGCTTCATCCAGGGGTCTGGAAACACCATATATTTT.

The chain joins TRBV5-1 to TRBJ2-5; no reliable D call. Trimming took 1 base from V and 4 from J, leaving 8 bases between them. The CDR3 is made up of 13 amino acids. From germline, CDR1 is SGHRS and CDR2 YFSETQ. CDR3 in DNA: TGCGCCAGCAGCTTGCTGCCAGGAGAGACCCAGTACTTC. Protein product: CASSLLPGETQYF.

This clone showed up just a few times. The CDR3 nucleotides are TGTGCCTGGCACCGGGACTTCACAGATACGCAGTATTTT. Translation: CAWHRDFTDTQYF. V is TRBV30 and J is TRBJ2-3, with D possibly matching TRBD2 (6 bases). This CDR3 is 13 amino acids long. CDR1 GTSNPN and CDR2 SVGIG come from the germline V gene (reference sequence). The V and J ends lost 5 bases and 2 bases respectively, with 11 bases between them.

As DNA, the CDR3 is TGCGCCAGCAGCGACTCTAGCGGGGGGAGCACAGATACGCAGTATTTT. This translates into CASSDSSGGSTDTQYF. V is TRBV5-1 and J is TRBJ2-3, with 11 positions matching TRBD2. This CDR3 is built from 16 residues. V lost 4 bases to trimming and J lost 0 bases; unmatched junction nucleotides: 4. The germline V gene has CDR1 SGHRS and CDR2 YFSETQ.

The chain combines TRBV5-1 with TRBJ1-5; D ambiguous. Germline V lookup: CDR1 SGHRS, CDR2 YFSETQ. Deletions cut 5 bases from V and 0 bases from J, with 9 bases between. This CDR3 has 14 amino acids. The CDR3 loop is CASRQRGSNQPQHF. In DNA form, the CDR3 reads TGCGCCAGCAGACAGCGGGGTAGCAATCAGCCCCAGCATTTT.